One sample yielded the 14 T cell receptor beta chains listed below, sequenced in a study of CD8+ T cells in alopecia areata. cDNA reverse transcribed from extracted RNA served as the sequencing template. Clones were sequenced by immunoSEQ multiplex PCR, and TCRdb holds only the in-frame ones, with some missing. The sample consists of roughly 190,000 clones, 60% of them appearing once. Treatment denoted: oral pan-JAK inhibitor, 5-10 mg twice daily. The sample in question was CD4+ T cells sorted from blood, obtained at week 4, from a patient treated with tofacitinib. Receptor source: a human donor with alopecia areata.

CDR3 amino acids: CATSRDTDQPQHF. DNA for the CDR3: TGTGCCACCAGTCGGGATACAGATCAGCCCCAGCATTTT. The chain couples TRBV15 to TRBJ1-5; D is undetermined. The V and J ends lost 6 bases and 5 bases respectively, with 11 bases between them. The germline gives CDR1 LNHNV, CDR2 YYDKDF (reference sequence). CDR3 length equals 13 residues.

The V and J genes are TRBV30 and TRBJ2-3; D gene uncertain. Per the germline V gene, CDR1 is GTSNPN and CDR2 is SVGIG (reference sequence). V was trimmed by 3 bases and J by 6 bases, leaving 10 bases between them. The CDR3 covers 12 residues. CDR3 nucleotide sequence: TGTGCCTGGAGCGCATCCTCGGATACGCAGTATTTT. Protein product: CAWSASSDTQYF.

The chain carries TRBV30 and TRBJ2-5; D gene ambiguous. This CDR3 contains 11 residues. V was trimmed by 6 bases and J by 4 bases, leaving 9 bases between them. From germline, CDR1 is GTSNPN and CDR2 SVGIG (reference sequence). CDR3 in amino acids: CACPKGETQYF. CDR3 coding DNA: TGTGCCTGTCCTAAGGGAGAGACCCAGTACTTC. Combining the CDR3 with reference TRBV30 and TRBJ2-5 gives the whole variable domain SQTIHQWPATLVQPVGSPLSLECTVEGTSNPNLYWYRQAAGRGLQLLFYSVGIGQISSEVPQNLSASRPQDRQFILSSKKLLLSDSGFYLCACPKGETQYFGPGTRLLVL.

This clone was seen a few times. This sequence joins TRBV2 and TRBJ2-7; TRBD1 agrees at 7 bases. Looked up from germline, CDR1 is SNHLY and CDR2 is FYNNEI. J gave up 1 base and V 9 bases, and 0 bases lay outside the gene matches. This CDR3 region has 11 residues. The CDR3 sequence: CARGQSYEQYF. The CDR3 region has the DNA TGTGCCAGGGGACAGTCCTACGAGCAGTACTTC.

The gene calls are TRBV4-2 and TRBJ2-3, with TRBD2 matching 7 bases. Germline V gives CDR1 LGHNA, CDR2 YNFKEQ. CDR3 length: 16 amino acids. Trimming took 4 bases from V and 2 from J; bases not matched to a gene: 9. DNA for the CDR3: TGTGCCAGCAGCCCAGGACTAGGACGAAACACAGATACGCAGTATTTT. It is translated as CASSPGLGRNTDTQYF.

The chain is built from TRBV29-1 and TRBJ2-5, with TRBD2 as a possible D gene (5 bases). This CDR3 spans 14 amino acids. Germline lookup yields CDR1 SQVTM and CDR2 ANQGSEA. CDR3 coding DNA: TGCAGGGCCTCGGGCCGCCTGGGCGGGGAGACCCAGTACTTC. Residues: CRASGRLGGETQYF.

This chain connects TRBV30 to TRBJ2-7; the D is unclear. The CDR3 loop spans 12 amino acids. From germline, CDR1 is GTSNPN and CDR2 SVGIG (reference sequence). V lost 4 bases and J lost 3, with 10 bases in between. The CDR3 bases are TGTGCCTGGACTAACACCAACTACGAGCAGTACTTC. Amino acids: CAWTNTNYEQYF.

This sequence joins TRBV25-1 and TRBJ2-7; 9 bases fit TRBD1. Germline CDR1 MGHDK, CDR2 SYGVNS. There are 14 residues in the CDR3. Losses at the gene ends were 4 bases for V and 1 base for J; bases not matched to a gene: 2. CDR3 loop: CASSAGQGSYEQYF. The CDR3 DNA is TGTGCCAGCAGTGCGGGACAGGGTTCCTACGAGCAGTACTTC.

The genes are TRBV27 and TRBJ1-1, with 7 bases aligning to TRBD1. V gave up 4 bases and J gave up 3 bases; unmatched junction bases: 5. The CDR3 totals 14 residues. Germline V gene data show CDR1 as MNHEY and CDR2 as SMNVEV (reference sequence). In DNA form, the CDR3 reads TGTGCCAGCAGTTGGGACAGACGACACACTGAAGCTTTCTTT. Protein: CASSWDRRHTEAFF.

V gene TRBV30 combines with J gene TRBJ1-4; D remains ambiguous. Germline loops: CDR1 GTSNPN, CDR2 SVGIG (reference sequence). This CDR3 has 18 residues. V was cut by 0 bases and J by 4 bases, with 21 bases left in between. CDR3 bases: TGTGCCTGGAGTGTAAGAGGGCCCGGGAGGAAGCTTAATGAAAAACTGTTTTTT. Residues: CAWSVRGPGRKLNEKLFF.

The V gene is TRBV4-3, the J gene TRBJ2-3; D gene uncertain. The V gene's germline CDR1 is LGHNA and CDR2 YSLEER. Trimming removed 5 bases at V and 2 bases at J, with 5 bases between. This CDR3 region has 12 residues. Here the CDR3 reads CASSKDTDTQYF. The CDR3 nucleotides read TGCGCCAGCAGCAAGGACACAGATACGCAGTATTTT.

The gene calls are TRBV18 and TRBJ2-6; 8 bases are shared with TRBD1. The CDR3 sequence is 17 residues long. V shed 6 bases, J shed 0 bases, and the junction held 7 bases outside the gene matches. Germline V CDR1 and CDR2: KGHSH, LQKENI. This chain's CDR3 is CASSPTGAISGANVLTF. The CDR3 DNA is TGTGCCAGCTCGCCGACAGGGGCGATCTCTGGGGCCAACGTCCTGACTTTC. Full variable domain (outside the CDR3, taken from reference TRBV18 and TRBJ2-6): NAGVMQNPRHLVRRRGQEARLRCSPMKGHSHVYWYRQLPEEGLKFMVYLQKENIIDESGMPKERFSAEFPKEGPSILRIQQVVRGDSAAYFCASSPTGAISGANVLTFGAGSRLTVL.

This rearrangement joins TRBV29-1 to TRBJ1-1; TRBD1 matches at 11 bases. The germline gives CDR1 SQVTM, CDR2 ANQGSEA. V was clipped by 7 bases and J by 6 bases; unmatched bases: 4. The CDR3 length is 12 residues. For the CDR3, the DNA is TGCAGCGGCCGGGGACAGGGGGCTGAAGCTTTCTTT. Protein product: CSGRGQGAEAFF.

This clone was seen more than once but under ten times. V usage is TRBV9 and J usage is TRBJ2-7, with 14 bases fitting TRBD2. With V trimmed by 4 bases and J by 5 bases, 8 bases remained unmatched. Germline V CDR1 and CDR2: SGDLS, YYNGEE. The CDR3 contains 16 residues. CDR3 in amino acids: CASSPRLAGGQNEQYF. DNA for the CDR3: TGTGCCAGCAGCCCTAGACTAGCGGGAGGGCAGAACGAGCAGTACTTC.